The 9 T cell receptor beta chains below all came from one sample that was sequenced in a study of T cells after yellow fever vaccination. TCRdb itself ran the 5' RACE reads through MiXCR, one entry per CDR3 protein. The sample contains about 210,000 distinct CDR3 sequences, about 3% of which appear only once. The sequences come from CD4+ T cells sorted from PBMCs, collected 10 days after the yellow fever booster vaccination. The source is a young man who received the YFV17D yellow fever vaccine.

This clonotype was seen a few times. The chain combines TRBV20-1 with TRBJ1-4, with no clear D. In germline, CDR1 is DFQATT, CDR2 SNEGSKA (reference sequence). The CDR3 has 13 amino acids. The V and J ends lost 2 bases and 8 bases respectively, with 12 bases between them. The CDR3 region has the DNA TGCAGTGCTAGAAGGGAGAGACGGGAAAAACTGTTTTTT. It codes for CSARRERREKLFF.

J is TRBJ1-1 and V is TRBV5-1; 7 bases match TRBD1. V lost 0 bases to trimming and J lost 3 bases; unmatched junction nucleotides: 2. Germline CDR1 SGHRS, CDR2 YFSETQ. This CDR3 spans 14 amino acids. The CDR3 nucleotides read TGCGCCAGCAGCTTGGAGGACAGGTACACTGAAGCTTTCTTT. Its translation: CASSLEDRYTEAFF.

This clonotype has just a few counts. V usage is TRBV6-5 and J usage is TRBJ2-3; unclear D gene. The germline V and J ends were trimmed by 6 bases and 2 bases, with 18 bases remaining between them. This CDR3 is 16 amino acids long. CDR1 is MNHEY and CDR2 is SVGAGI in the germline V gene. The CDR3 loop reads CASSPVRHQITDTQYF. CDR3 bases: TGTGCCAGCAGCCCCGTCCGGCACCAAATCACAGATACGCAGTATTTT.

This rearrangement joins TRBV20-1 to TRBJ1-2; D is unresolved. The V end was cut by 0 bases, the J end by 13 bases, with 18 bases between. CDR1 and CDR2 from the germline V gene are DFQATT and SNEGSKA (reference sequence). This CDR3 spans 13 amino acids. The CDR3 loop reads CSARDLYRAPATF. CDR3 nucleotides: TGCAGTGCTAGAGACTTATATAGGGCCCCTGCCACCTTC.

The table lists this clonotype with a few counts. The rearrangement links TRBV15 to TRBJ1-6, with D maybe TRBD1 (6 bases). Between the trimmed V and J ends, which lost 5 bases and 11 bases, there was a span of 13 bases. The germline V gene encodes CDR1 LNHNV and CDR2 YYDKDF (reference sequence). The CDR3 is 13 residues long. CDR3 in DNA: TGTGCCACCAGCCTTGGCGGGGGCGCACCCCTCCACTTT. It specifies CATSLGGGAPLHF.

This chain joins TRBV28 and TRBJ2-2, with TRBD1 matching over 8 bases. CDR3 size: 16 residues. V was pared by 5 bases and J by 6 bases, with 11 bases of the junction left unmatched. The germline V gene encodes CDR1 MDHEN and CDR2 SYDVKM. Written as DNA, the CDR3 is TGTGCCAGCAGTCGCCTCCGGGACAGGAGAGCCGGGGAGCTGTTTTTT. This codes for CASSRLRDRRAGELFF. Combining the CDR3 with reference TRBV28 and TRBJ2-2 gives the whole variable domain DVKVTQSSRYLVKRTGEKVFLECVQDMDHENMFWYRQDPGLGLRLIYFSYDVKMKEKGDIPEGYSVSREKKERFSLILESASTNQTSMYLCASSRLRDRRAGELFFGEGSRLTVL.

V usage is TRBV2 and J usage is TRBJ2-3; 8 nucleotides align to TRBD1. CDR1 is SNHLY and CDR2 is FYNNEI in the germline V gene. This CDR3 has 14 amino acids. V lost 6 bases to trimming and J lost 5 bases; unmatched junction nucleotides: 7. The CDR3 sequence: CASRVTGVGDTQYF. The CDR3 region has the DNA TGTGCCAGCAGGGTGACAGGGGTGGGAGATACGCAGTATTTT.

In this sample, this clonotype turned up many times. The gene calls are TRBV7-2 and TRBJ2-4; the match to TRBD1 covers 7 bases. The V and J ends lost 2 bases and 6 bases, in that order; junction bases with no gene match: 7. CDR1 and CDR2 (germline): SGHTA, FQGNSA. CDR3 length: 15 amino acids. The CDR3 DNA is TGTGCCAGCAGCTTACTGAGGGGGCGCGGAAACATTCAGTACTTC. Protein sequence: CASSLLRGRGNIQYF.

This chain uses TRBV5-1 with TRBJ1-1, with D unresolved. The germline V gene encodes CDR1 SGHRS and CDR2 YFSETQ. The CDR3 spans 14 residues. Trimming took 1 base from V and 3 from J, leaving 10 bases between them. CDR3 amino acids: CASSLREKDTEAFF. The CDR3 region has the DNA TGCGCCAGCAGCTTGCGGGAGAAGGACACTGAAGCTTTCTTT.